The rows below give T cell receptor beta chains drawn from one sample of a study of T cell responses to AZD1222 COVID-19 vaccine. Sequencing used immunoSEQ multiplex PCR; TCRdb keeps in-frame clones, though not all of them. The sample gives about 140,000 clones, more than 90% of which show up once; 1.5% to 2% is in the top ten. The sequencing used peripheral blood, collected on day 0 of AZD1222 vaccination. The receptors were sampled from an adult in good health. CDR3s include the opening cysteine and the closing phenylalanine or tryptophan. The order of the fields is clone size, J gene, V gene, D gene, CDR3 protein, CDR3 DNA. The D gene is left open where the match is weak. Rows give clone size only sometimes, using once, few, many, or a class for an expanded clone.

clone_size: once
j_call: TRBJ2-5
v_call: TRBV5-1
d_call: .
cdr3_aa: CASSLDMETQYF
cdr3_nt: TGCGCCAGCAGCTTGGACATGGAGACCCAGTACTTC

clone_size: .
j_call: TRBJ2-7
v_call: TRBV14
d_call: .
cdr3_aa: CASSPLSRRAYEQYF
cdr3_nt: TGTGCCAGCAGCCCCCTTAGCCGGAGGGCCTACGAGCAGTACTTC

clone_size: .
j_call: TRBJ1-2
v_call: TRBV3-1/TRBV3-2
d_call: TRBD1
cdr3_aa: CASSHRDRGRRGYTF
cdr3_nt: TGTGCCAGCAGCCACCGGGACAGGGGGCGTCGAGGCTACACCTTC

clone_size: .
j_call: TRBJ1-4
v_call: TRBV5-1
d_call: .
cdr3_aa: CERAPDSSNEKLFF
cdr3_nt: TGCGAACGAGCACCGGACAGCTCTAATGAAAAACTGTTTTTT

clone_size: .
j_call: TRBJ1-2
v_call: TRBV5-8
d_call: .
cdr3_aa: CASSVGRTLYGYTF
cdr3_nt: TGTGCCAGCAGCGTGGGACGGACGCTCTATGGCTACACCTTC

clone_size: once
j_call: TRBJ2-1
v_call: TRBV10-2
d_call: .
cdr3_aa: CASSESYRVGMDNEQFF
cdr3_nt: TGCGCCAGCAGTGAGTCTTACAGGGTGGGAATGGACAATGAGCAGTTCTTC

clone_size: .
j_call: TRBJ2-7
v_call: TRBV29-1
d_call: .
cdr3_aa: CSVGDGYEQYF
cdr3_nt: TGCAGCGTTGGGGATGGCTACGAGCAGTACTTC

clone_size: .
j_call: TRBJ2-2
v_call: TRBV10-3
d_call: TRBD1
cdr3_aa: CATRGRWDTGELFF
cdr3_nt: TGTGCCACCAGGGGGCGCTGGGACACCGGGGAGCTGTTTTTT

clone_size: .
j_call: TRBJ2-1
v_call: TRBV19
d_call: TRBD2
cdr3_aa: CASTARLAGASEQFF
cdr3_nt: TGTGCCAGTACCGCCCGACTAGCGGGAGCCAGTGAGCAGTTCTTC

clone_size: .
j_call: TRBJ2-3
v_call: TRBV28
d_call: .
cdr3_aa: CASSSWTSSSTDTQYF
cdr3_nt: TGTGCCAGCAGTTCCTGGACAAGTTCTAGCACAGATACGCAGTATTTT

clone_size: .
j_call: TRBJ1-3
v_call: TRBV6-5
d_call: .
cdr3_aa: CASSYTQGLPGNTIYF
cdr3_nt: TGTGCCAGCAGTTACACGCAGGGCCTCCCTGGAAACACCATATATTTT

clone_size: once
j_call: TRBJ2-3
v_call: TRBV5-4
d_call: .
cdr3_aa: CASSLVPDTQYF
cdr3_nt: TGTGCCAGCAGCTTGGTCCCTGATACGCAGTATTTT

clone_size: once
j_call: TRBJ2-7
v_call: TRBV9
d_call: .
cdr3_aa: CASSVGSGSYEQYF
cdr3_nt: TGTGCCAGCAGCGTAGGATCAGGGTCCTACGAGCAGTACTTC

clone_size: .
j_call: TRBJ1-3
v_call: TRBV11-2
d_call: TRBD1
cdr3_aa: CASLQGAGDTIYF
cdr3_nt: TGTGCCAGCCTACAGGGGGCTGGGGACACCATATATTTT

clone_size: .
j_call: TRBJ1-2
v_call: TRBV3-1/TRBV3-2
d_call: TRBD1
cdr3_aa: CASSQEAGGYGYTF
cdr3_nt: TGTGCCAGCAGCCAAGAAGCAGGGGGCTATGGCTACACCTTC

clone_size: .
j_call: TRBJ2-7
v_call: TRBV5-1
d_call: .
cdr3_aa: CASSLADSSGEQYF
cdr3_nt: TGCGCCAGCAGCTTGGCCGATAGCAGCGGCGAGCAGTACTTC

clone_size: few
j_call: TRBJ2-1
v_call: TRBV11-1
d_call: TRBD1
cdr3_aa: CASSILQGAGSEQFF
cdr3_nt: TGTGCCAGCAGCATCCTACAGGGGGCGGGTTCTGAGCAGTTCTTC

clone_size: .
j_call: TRBJ1-3
v_call: TRBV7-2
d_call: .
cdr3_aa: CASSPTAYSGNTIYF
cdr3_nt: TGTGCCAGCAGCCCGACAGCTTACTCTGGAAACACCATATATTTT

clone_size: .
j_call: TRBJ1-5
v_call: TRBV5-1
d_call: .
cdr3_aa: CASSPYGVSNQPQHF
cdr3_nt: TGCGCCAGCAGCCCCTATGGGGTAAGCAATCAGCCCCAGCATTTT

clone_size: few
j_call: TRBJ1-4
v_call: TRBV5-8
d_call: .
cdr3_aa: CASSIPTTAATNEKLFF
cdr3_nt: TGTGCCAGCAGCATTCCAACGACAGCAGCAACTAATGAAAAACTGTTTTTT

clone_size: .
j_call: TRBJ1-2
v_call: TRBV15
d_call: .
cdr3_aa: CATSRGVAGVDGYTF
cdr3_nt: TGTGCCACCAGCAGGGGGGTAGCAGGGGTCGATGGCTACACCTTC

clone_size: .
j_call: TRBJ2-1
v_call: TRBV3-1/TRBV3-2
d_call: .
cdr3_aa: CASSPRRVAYNEQFF
cdr3_nt: TGTGCCAGCAGCCCTCGGCGGGTAGCCTACAATGAGCAGTTCTTC

clone_size: .
j_call: TRBJ1-2
v_call: TRBV27
d_call: .
cdr3_aa: CASSREPGTRGLMSYTF
cdr3_nt: TGTGCCAGCAGTCGAGAGCCCGGGACGAGGGGTCTGATGAGCTACACCTTC

clone_size: .
j_call: TRBJ2-7
v_call: TRBV2
d_call: .
cdr3_aa: CASRLDSSYEQYF
cdr3_nt: TGTGCCAGCAGACTGGACAGTTCCTACGAGCAGTACTTC

clone_size: .
j_call: TRBJ2-4
v_call: TRBV28
d_call: .
cdr3_aa: CASSLSGRWNIQYF
cdr3_nt: TGTGCCAGCAGTTTAAGTGGGAGGTGGAACATTCAGTACTTC

clone_size: .
j_call: TRBJ2-1
v_call: TRBV27
d_call: .
cdr3_aa: CASSLGPGSSYNEQFF
cdr3_nt: TGTGCCAGCAGTTTAGGCCCGGGGAGCTCCTACAATGAGCAGTTCTTC

clone_size: .
j_call: TRBJ1-2
v_call: TRBV24-1
d_call: .
cdr3_aa: CATSDSTTDYGYTF
cdr3_nt: TGTGCCACCAGTGACTCTACCACGGACTATGGCTACACCTTC

clone_size: .
j_call: TRBJ1-1
v_call: TRBV19
d_call: TRBD1
cdr3_aa: CASSRGRGHTEAFF
cdr3_nt: TGTGCCAGTAGCCGGGGGAGGGGGCATACTGAAGCTTTCTTT

clone_size: .
j_call: TRBJ2-1
v_call: TRBV28
d_call: TRBD1
cdr3_aa: CASSADRVGEQFF
cdr3_nt: TGTGCCAGCAGTGCCGACAGGGTGGGTGAGCAGTTCTTC

clone_size: .
j_call: TRBJ2-7
v_call: TRBV5-5
d_call: TRBD1
cdr3_aa: CASSSRQGVYEQYF
cdr3_nt: TGTGCCAGCAGCTCCCGACAGGGGGTATACGAGCAGTACTTC

clone_size: few
j_call: TRBJ1-4
v_call: TRBV27
d_call: TRBD1
cdr3_aa: CASSPSDRAREGANEKLFF
cdr3_nt: TGTGCCAGCAGTCCCTCCGACAGGGCGAGGGAGGGGGCTAATGAAAAACTGTTTTTT

clone_size: .
j_call: TRBJ2-7
v_call: TRBV28
d_call: .
cdr3_aa: CASSPGYEQYF
cdr3_nt: TGTGCCAGCAGTCCCGGCTACGAGCAGTACTTC

clone_size: .
j_call: TRBJ2-7
v_call: TRBV3-1/TRBV3-2
d_call: TRBD2
cdr3_aa: CASSQDPGTSGSTNEQYF
cdr3_nt: TGTGCCAGCAGCCAAGACCCCGGGACTAGCGGGAGTACTAACGAGCAGTACTTC

clone_size: .
j_call: TRBJ2-1
v_call: TRBV7-2
d_call: TRBD2
cdr3_aa: CASSLTSGSYLYNEQFF
cdr3_nt: TGTGCCAGCAGCCTAACTAGCGGGAGTTACCTCTACAATGAGCAGTTCTTC

clone_size: .
j_call: TRBJ2-1
v_call: TRBV19
d_call: TRBD2
cdr3_aa: CASSIVGIAGASEQFF
cdr3_nt: TGTGCCAGTAGTATAGTAGGGATAGCGGGAGCTTCTGAGCAGTTCTTC

clone_size: once
j_call: TRBJ2-3
v_call: TRBV10-3
d_call: .
cdr3_aa: CAISDYTDTQYF
cdr3_nt: TGTGCCATCAGTGATTACACAGATACGCAGTATTTT

clone_size: .
j_call: TRBJ1-2
v_call: TRBV15
d_call: TRBD1
cdr3_aa: CATSRERGRLYGYTF
cdr3_nt: TGTGCCACCAGCAGAGAAAGGGGGCGCTTGTATGGCTACACCTTC

clone_size: .
j_call: TRBJ1-5
v_call: TRBV19
d_call: .
cdr3_aa: CASSIVASNQPQHF
cdr3_nt: TGTGCCAGTAGTATAGTAGCTAGCAATCAGCCCCAGCATTTT

clone_size: once
j_call: TRBJ1-1
v_call: TRBV30
d_call: .
cdr3_aa: CAWFAGGNTEAFF
cdr3_nt: TGTGCCTGGTTCGCTGGGGGGAACACTGAAGCTTTCTTT

clone_size: .
j_call: TRBJ1-3
v_call: TRBV3-1/TRBV3-2
d_call: TRBD1
cdr3_aa: CASNRQGAGNTIYF
cdr3_nt: TGTGCCAGCAATAGACAGGGCGCTGGAAACACCATATATTTT

clone_size: .
j_call: TRBJ2-7
v_call: TRBV24-1
d_call: .
cdr3_aa: CATSDPKRVGEQYF
cdr3_nt: TGTGCCACCAGTGACCCTAAAAGGGTTGGCGAGCAGTACTTC

clone_size: .
j_call: TRBJ2-5
v_call: TRBV28
d_call: TRBD2
cdr3_aa: CASSFLAGVRRTQYF
cdr3_nt: TGTGCCAGCAGTTTTCTAGCGGGAGTTCGAAGGACCCAGTACTTC

clone_size: once
j_call: TRBJ2-1
v_call: TRBV3-1/TRBV3-2
d_call: TRBD2
cdr3_aa: CASSPGLVGGNEQFF
cdr3_nt: TGTGCCAGCAGCCCTGGACTAGTCGGGGGCAATGAGCAGTTCTTC

clone_size: .
j_call: TRBJ1-2
v_call: TRBV5-1
d_call: .
cdr3_aa: CASSVGGTLDGYTF
cdr3_nt: TGCGCCAGCAGCGTGGGGGGTACTCTTGATGGCTACACCTTC

clone_size: .
j_call: TRBJ2-1
v_call: TRBV7-9
d_call: TRBD2
cdr3_aa: CASSLWLADHNEQFF
cdr3_nt: TGTGCCAGCAGCTTGTGGCTAGCGGATCACAATGAGCAGTTCTTC

clone_size: .
j_call: TRBJ2-7
v_call: TRBV6-1
d_call: .
cdr3_aa: CASSESRPYEQYF
cdr3_nt: TGTGCCAGCAGTGAATCTCGGCCCTACGAGCAGTACTTC

clone_size: once
j_call: TRBJ2-1
v_call: TRBV5-4
d_call: .
cdr3_aa: CASSGGTGEQFF
cdr3_nt: TGTGCCAGCAGTGGGGGTACGGGGGAGCAGTTCTTC

clone_size: .
j_call: TRBJ2-1
v_call: TRBV5-1
d_call: .
cdr3_aa: CASSLGLAASYNEQFF
cdr3_nt: TGCGCCAGCAGCTTGGGTCTTGCGGCCTCCTACAATGAGCAGTTCTTC